This is a list of T cell receptor beta chains from one sample in a study of long-term antiretroviral therapy in people with HIV. The protocol was immunoSEQ multiplex PCR, while the TCRdb copy is restricted to in-frame clones and leaves out a portion. The sample has about 32,000 clones, roughly 98% seen once; the top ten hold under 2.5%. Sequences were derived from unsorted PBMCs, sampled 7.6 years after starting antiretroviral therapy. The origin of the receptors is a young man with HIV. The conserved cysteine and the conserved F or W are not part of the CDR3 here. The D gene is left open where the match is weak. Rows give clone size only sometimes, using once, few, many, or a class for an expanded clone.

v_gene: TRBV11-2
j_gene: TRBJ2-3
d_gene: TRBD2
abundance: -
CDR3aa: ASELSSGGAGRSQY

v_gene: TRBV5-1
j_gene: TRBJ2-1
d_gene: TRBD2
abundance: -
CDR3aa: ASSRQASGYNEQF

v_gene: TRBV7-2
j_gene: TRBJ1-5
d_gene: TRBD1
abundance: -
CDR3aa: ASSFSPRQGGQPQH

v_gene: TRBV5-1
j_gene: TRBJ2-7
d_gene: TRBD1
abundance: -
CDR3aa: ASSSRTGGNHEQY

v_gene: TRBV4-1
j_gene: TRBJ1-2
d_gene: TRBD1
abundance: once
CDR3aa: ASSQGTVILASGYT

v_gene: TRBV7-3
j_gene: TRBJ2-3
d_gene: -
abundance: once
CDR3aa: ASSVAGVADTQY

v_gene: TRBV28
j_gene: TRBJ1-1
d_gene: -
abundance: -
CDR3aa: ASIFRGYTEAF

v_gene: TRBV2
j_gene: TRBJ1-1
d_gene: -
abundance: -
CDR3aa: ASSQSGNTEAF

v_gene: TRBV7-8
j_gene: TRBJ2-5
d_gene: TRBD1
abundance: -
CDR3aa: ASSPYQTGGAETQY

v_gene: TRBV7-9
j_gene: TRBJ2-7
d_gene: -
abundance: -
CDR3aa: ASSSQGYEQY

v_gene: TRBV19
j_gene: TRBJ2-7
d_gene: -
abundance: -
CDR3aa: ASSANRELRDYEQY

v_gene: TRBV5-1
j_gene: TRBJ2-2
d_gene: -
abundance: -
CDR3aa: ASSSDSNTGELF

v_gene: TRBV2
j_gene: TRBJ1-2
d_gene: -
abundance: -
CDR3aa: ASSEGTANYGYT

v_gene: TRBV7-2
j_gene: TRBJ2-1
d_gene: -
abundance: -
CDR3aa: ASEDVGVSMF

v_gene: TRBV11-3
j_gene: TRBJ2-5
d_gene: -
abundance: -
CDR3aa: ASSFGAGAGETQY

v_gene: TRBV6-1
j_gene: TRBJ1-2
d_gene: -
abundance: -
CDR3aa: ASRAPANYGYT

v_gene: TRBV7-9
j_gene: TRBJ2-1
d_gene: TRBD2
abundance: -
CDR3aa: ASILLRREARGYNEQF

v_gene: TRBV30
j_gene: TRBJ1-1
d_gene: -
abundance: -
CDR3aa: AWRAGNTEAF

v_gene: TRBV6-6
j_gene: TRBJ1-3
d_gene: -
abundance: -
CDR3aa: ASGSPAEEAGNTIY

v_gene: TRBV5-1
j_gene: TRBJ1-2
d_gene: -
abundance: -
CDR3aa: ASSLEVGANYGYT

v_gene: TRBV4-3
j_gene: TRBJ1-2
d_gene: -
abundance: -
CDR3aa: ASSQEGSARYGYT

v_gene: TRBV6-5
j_gene: TRBJ1-2
d_gene: -
abundance: -
CDR3aa: ASSRADTYGYT

v_gene: TRBV6-5
j_gene: TRBJ2-3
d_gene: TRBD2
abundance: -
CDR3aa: ASSLAGRGYTQY

v_gene: TRBV2
j_gene: TRBJ2-7
d_gene: TRBD1
abundance: -
CDR3aa: ASSEARGPVREQY

v_gene: TRBV7-3
j_gene: TRBJ2-1
d_gene: -
abundance: -
CDR3aa: ASSGTGNEQF

v_gene: TRBV5-8
j_gene: TRBJ2-5
d_gene: -
abundance: -
CDR3aa: ASSGRREQETQY

v_gene: TRBV6-1
j_gene: TRBJ1-5
d_gene: -
abundance: once
CDR3aa: ASSEAAGAYQPQH

v_gene: TRBV30
j_gene: TRBJ1-2
d_gene: -
abundance: -
CDR3aa: AWTRRQANGYT

v_gene: TRBV7-9
j_gene: TRBJ2-1
d_gene: TRBD2
abundance: -
CDR3aa: ASSPGLAGEDEQF

v_gene: TRBV6-1
j_gene: TRBJ2-3
d_gene: TRBD1
abundance: -
CDR3aa: ATGTGLRTDTQY

v_gene: TRBV7-3
j_gene: TRBJ2-3
d_gene: TRBD2
abundance: -
CDR3aa: ASSIAGGSDTQY

v_gene: TRBV7-8
j_gene: TRBJ2-4
d_gene: -
abundance: -
CDR3aa: ASSGERGKNIQY

v_gene: TRBV6-1
j_gene: TRBJ2-2
d_gene: -
abundance: once
CDR3aa: ASSEAGHRWAANTGELF

v_gene: TRBV11-2
j_gene: TRBJ2-1
d_gene: -
abundance: -
CDR3aa: ASSLKRTDNEQF

v_gene: TRBV30
j_gene: TRBJ1-1
d_gene: -
abundance: -
CDR3aa: AWTLVGRGTEAF

v_gene: TRBV19
j_gene: TRBJ2-6
d_gene: -
abundance: -
CDR3aa: ASSQVPGANVLT

v_gene: TRBV5-1
j_gene: TRBJ1-1
d_gene: -
abundance: -
CDR3aa: ASSEDNRVAF

v_gene: TRBV6-5
j_gene: TRBJ2-7
d_gene: TRBD1
abundance: -
CDR3aa: ASSRGNAYEQY

v_gene: TRBV7-9
j_gene: TRBJ2-7
d_gene: -
abundance: once
CDR3aa: ASSKSPDPLSYEQY

v_gene: TRBV6-5
j_gene: TRBJ2-7
d_gene: -
abundance: -
CDR3aa: ASTAGIGYEQY

v_gene: TRBV19
j_gene: TRBJ2-7
d_gene: -
abundance: once
CDR3aa: ASLDPSYEQY

v_gene: TRBV6-1
j_gene: TRBJ1-1
d_gene: TRBD1
abundance: -
CDR3aa: ATSKGQTNTEAF

v_gene: TRBV11-1
j_gene: TRBJ1-4
d_gene: -
abundance: -
CDR3aa: ASSRGANEKLF

v_gene: TRBV15
j_gene: TRBJ2-7
d_gene: TRBD1
abundance: -
CDR3aa: ATSRDRGFYEQY

v_gene: TRBV5-1
j_gene: TRBJ2-4
d_gene: -
abundance: -
CDR3aa: ASSGQKNIQY

v_gene: TRBV9
j_gene: TRBJ2-1
d_gene: TRBD2
abundance: -
CDR3aa: ASSYSAGRFSGRLREQF

v_gene: TRBV15
j_gene: TRBJ2-5
d_gene: -
abundance: -
CDR3aa: ATSRATGETQY

v_gene: TRBV7-2
j_gene: TRBJ2-7
d_gene: TRBD2
abundance: -
CDR3aa: ASSLVGTSGSEQY

v_gene: TRBV2
j_gene: TRBJ2-7
d_gene: TRBD1
abundance: few
CDR3aa: ASSPDRDEQY

v_gene: TRBV7-8
j_gene: TRBJ2-2
d_gene: TRBD2
abundance: once
CDR3aa: ASSKRTSGAANTGELF

v_gene: TRBV4-2
j_gene: TRBJ2-3
d_gene: -
abundance: -
CDR3aa: ASSLGGRNTQY

v_gene: TRBV4-1
j_gene: TRBJ1-6
d_gene: -
abundance: -
CDR3aa: ASSQEQGRYNSPLH

v_gene: TRBV7-9
j_gene: TRBJ1-5
d_gene: TRBD1
abundance: -
CDR3aa: ASSPWGQGAGQPQH

v_gene: TRBV5-6
j_gene: TRBJ2-7
d_gene: TRBD1
abundance: -
CDR3aa: ASSLGQGFHEQY

v_gene: TRBV18
j_gene: TRBJ1-4
d_gene: -
abundance: once
CDR3aa: ASSPGVAHEKLF

v_gene: TRBV7-9
j_gene: TRBJ2-7
d_gene: TRBD2
abundance: -
CDR3aa: ASTGLAGVQY

v_gene: TRBV5-4
j_gene: TRBJ1-1
d_gene: -
abundance: -
CDR3aa: ASSSWTMNTEAF

v_gene: TRBV5-1
j_gene: TRBJ2-2
d_gene: -
abundance: -
CDR3aa: ASKIVAGELF

v_gene: TRBV6-5
j_gene: TRBJ1-3
d_gene: -
abundance: once
CDR3aa: ASSRGGVRDTIY